The 5 T cell receptor beta chains below come from one sample, sequenced in a study of OX40 agonist ivuxolimab in advanced cancers. Clones were read by immunoSEQ multiplex PCR, and TCRdb kept only the in-frame ones, dropping some. The profile shows some 33,000 clones, roughly 82% of them singletons. The sequences come from CD4+ or CD8+ T cells sorted from blood, collected in a trial of the OX40 agonist ivuxolimab. Every receptor here comes from an adult with an advanced solid tumor such as melanoma, head and neck, liver or kidney cancer.

The CDR3 nucleotides read TGTGCCAGCAGCTTAACTACGGGAACCTGGGAGACCCAGTACTTC. This codes for CASSLTTGTWETQYF. The genes are TRBV7-3 and TRBJ2-5; possible D gene TRBD2, 5 bases. The germline V and J ends were trimmed by 0 bases and 5 bases, with 13 bases remaining between them. The CDR3 length is 15 residues. CDR1 and CDR2 (germline): SGHTA, FQGTGA.

The rearrangement links TRBV13 to TRBJ1-6; no firm D call. V gave up 3 bases and J gave up 5 bases, with 20 bases separating them. CDR3 size: 18 residues. Germline V CDR1 and CDR2: PRHDT, FYEKMQ (reference sequence). The CDR3 reads CASSFRTIPTSDNSPLHF. CDR3 DNA: TGTGCCAGCAGCTTTCGGACCATCCCAACATCTGATAATTCACCCCTCCACTTT.

The J gene is TRBJ2-1, the V gene TRBV5-6; possibly TRBD1 for D (5 bases). The length of the CDR3 is 15 residues. Trimming removed 0 bases from V and 4 bases from J, with 11 bases in between. CDR1 and CDR2 (germline): SGHDT, YYEEEE. CDR3 in DNA: TGTGCCAGCAGCTTGGGAGACAGAGCGTACAATGAGCAGTTCTTC. It specifies CASSLGDRAYNEQFF.

The chain is built from TRBV7-9 and TRBJ1-1; a possible D gene is TRBD1 (5 bases). The CDR3 loop spans 12 amino acids. Germline V CDR1 and CDR2: SEHNR, FQNEAQ (reference sequence). V was cut by 3 bases and J by 10 bases, with 12 bases left in between. In DNA, the CDR3 is TGTGCCAGCAGCTTGATGGGGGAGGGAGCTTTCTTT. Amino acid sequence: CASSLMGEGAFF.

This chain joins TRBV7-9 and TRBJ2-6; the D gene is possibly TRBD1 (5 bases). The V and J ends lost 3 bases and 0 bases respectively, with 6 bases between them. The CDR3 consists of 15 residues. Germline CDR1 and CDR2: SEHNR and FQNEAQ (reference sequence). The CDR3 region has the DNA TGTGCCAGCAGCTTCGGACACTCTGGGGCCAACGTCCTGACTTTC. Translated, it gives CASSFGHSGANVLTF.